This TCR beta chain was sequenced during a study of shared clonotypes between healthy human individuals. Study-wide findings and caveats: It was the few donors that limited the genetic and exposure-history diversity represented. Estimated clonotype richness was generally higher in naive than memory subsets.

The CDR3 length is 12 residues. V shed 5 bases and J shed 2 bases, with 7 bases lying between them. Germline CDR1 is SQVTM and CDR2 is ANQGSEA. For this clone: Its antigen remains unidentified.

The method was immunoSEQ multiplex PCR; TCRdb's version includes in-frame clones alone and lacks a portion of them. The sample yields over a million clones, about 98.5% seen once. Material for sequencing was naive CD4+ T cells sorted from blood. The subset denotes: CD45RA+ positively selected. The V gene is TRBV29-1, the J gene TRBJ1-5; D ambiguous. The source is a man younger than 45 in good health. The CDR3 here is CSVRYGNQPQHF. In DNA, the CDR3 is TGCAGCGTTAGATACGGCAATCAGCCCCAGCATTTT.